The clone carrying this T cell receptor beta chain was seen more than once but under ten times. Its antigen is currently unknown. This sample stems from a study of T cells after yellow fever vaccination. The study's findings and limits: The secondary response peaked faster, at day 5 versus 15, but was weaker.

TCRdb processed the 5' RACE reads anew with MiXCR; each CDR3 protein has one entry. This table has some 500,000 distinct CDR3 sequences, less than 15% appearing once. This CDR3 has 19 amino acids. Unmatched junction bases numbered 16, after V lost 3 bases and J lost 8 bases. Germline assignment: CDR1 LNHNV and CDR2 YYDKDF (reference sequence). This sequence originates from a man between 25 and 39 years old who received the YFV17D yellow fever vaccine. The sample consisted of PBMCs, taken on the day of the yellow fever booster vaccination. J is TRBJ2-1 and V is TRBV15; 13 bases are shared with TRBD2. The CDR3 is CATSRPPGTSGIVGHEQFF. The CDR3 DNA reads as TGTGCCACCAGCAGGCCCCCCGGGACTAGCGGGATCGTAGGACATGAGCAGTTCTTC.